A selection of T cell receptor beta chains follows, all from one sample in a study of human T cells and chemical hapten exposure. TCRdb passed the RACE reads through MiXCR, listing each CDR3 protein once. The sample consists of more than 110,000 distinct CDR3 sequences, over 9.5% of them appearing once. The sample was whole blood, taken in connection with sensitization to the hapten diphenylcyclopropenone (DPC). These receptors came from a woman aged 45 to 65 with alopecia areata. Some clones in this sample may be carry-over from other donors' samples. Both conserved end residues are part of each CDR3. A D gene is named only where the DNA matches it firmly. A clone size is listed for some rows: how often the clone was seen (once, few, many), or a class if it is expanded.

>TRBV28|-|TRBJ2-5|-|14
CASSGTGVQETQYF
TGTGCCAGCAGTGGTACGGGGGTGCAAGAGACCCAGTACTTC
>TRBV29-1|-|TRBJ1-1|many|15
CSVEAPVPMNTEAFF
TGCAGCGTTGAGGCCCCGGTCCCCATGAACACTGAAGCTTTCTTT
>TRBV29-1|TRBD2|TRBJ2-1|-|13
CSVGRDYLNEQFF
TGCAGCGTCGGCCGGGACTACCTCAATGAGCAGTTCTTC
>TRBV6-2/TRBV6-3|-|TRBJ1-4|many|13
CASSRDRHLQLFF
TGTGCCAGCAGCAGGGACCGCCATCTTCAACTGTTTTTT
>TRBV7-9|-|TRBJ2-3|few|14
CASSLAGGADTQYF
TGTGCCAGCAGCTTAGCCGGCGGTGCAGATACGCAGTATTTT
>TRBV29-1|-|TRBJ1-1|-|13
CSVVGRAGTEAFF
TGCAGCGTAGTAGGGCGGGCGGGCACTGAAGCTTTCTTT
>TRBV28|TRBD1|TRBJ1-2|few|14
CASTLKGQGFSYTF
TGTGCCAGCACTCTAAAGGGACAGGGTTTTTCCTACACCTTC
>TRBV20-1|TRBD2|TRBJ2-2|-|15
CSARESGSGTGELFF
TGCAGTGCTAGAGAGAGCGGGAGTGGGACCGGGGAGCTGTTTTTT
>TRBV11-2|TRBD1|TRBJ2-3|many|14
CASSSTRGPDTQYF
TGTGCCAGCAGCTCGACCAGGGGGCCAGATACGCAGTATTTT
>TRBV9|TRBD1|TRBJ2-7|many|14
CASSVAGTDTEQYF
TGTGCCAGCAGCGTAGCGGGGACAGACACCGAGCAGTACTTC
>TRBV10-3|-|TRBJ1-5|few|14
CAISEVGLNQPQHF
TGTGCCATCAGTGAAGTGGGACTTAATCAGCCCCAGCATTTT
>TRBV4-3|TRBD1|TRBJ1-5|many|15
CASSDRVGSNQPQHF
TGCGCCAGCAGCGACAGGGTGGGGAGCAATCAGCCCCAGCATTTT
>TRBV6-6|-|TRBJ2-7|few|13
CASSYRGGYEQYF
TGTGCCAGCAGTTACAGAGGGGGATACGAGCAGTACTTC
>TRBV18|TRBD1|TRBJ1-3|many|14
CASSQQGKGNTIYF
TGTGCCAGCTCACAACAGGGGAAAGGAAACACCATATATTTT
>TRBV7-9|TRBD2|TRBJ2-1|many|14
CASSLTGTRNEQFF
TGTGCCAGCAGCCTAACCGGGACTAGAAATGAGCAGTTCTTC
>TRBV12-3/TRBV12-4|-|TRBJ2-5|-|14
CASSRSEVAETQYF
TGTGCCAGCAGTCGCTCCGAGGTAGCGGAGACCCAGTACTTC
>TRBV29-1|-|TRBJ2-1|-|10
CSVVPNEQFF
TGCAGCGTTGTACCCAATGAGCAGTTCTTC
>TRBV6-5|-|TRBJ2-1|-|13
CASSFIGGNEQFF
TGTGCCAGCAGTTTCATAGGAGGGAATGAGCAGTTCTTC
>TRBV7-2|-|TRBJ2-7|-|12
CASSSGTYEQYF
TGTGCCAGCAGCTCCGGGACCTACGAGCAGTACTTC
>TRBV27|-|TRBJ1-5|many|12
CASSSGNQPQHF
TGTGCCAGCAGTTCGGGCAATCAGCCCCAGCATTTT
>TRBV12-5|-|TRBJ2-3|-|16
CASGLVVLAPTDTQYF
TGTGCTAGTGGTTTGGTTGTCTTAGCGCCCACAGATACGCAGTATTTT
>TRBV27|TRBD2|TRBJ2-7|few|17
CASSRRAGTSASYEQYF
TGTGCCAGCAGTCGGCGAGCCGGGACTAGCGCATCCTACGAGCAGTACTTC
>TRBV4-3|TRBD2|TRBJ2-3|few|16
CASSQELAGGTDTQYF
TGCGCCAGCAGCCAAGAGCTAGCGGGAGGAACAGATACGCAGTATTTT
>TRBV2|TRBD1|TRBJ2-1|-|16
CASSLTPGQGAKGQFF
TGTGCCAGCTCCCTCACCCCGGGACAGGGGGCCAAGGGGCAGTTCTTC
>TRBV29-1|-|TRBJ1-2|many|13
CSVEDPAGHGYTF
TGCAGCGTTGAAGATCCGGCAGGGCATGGCTACACCTTC
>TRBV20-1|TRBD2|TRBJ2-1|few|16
CSARVLAGGQLDEQFF
TGCAGTGCTAGAGTACTAGCGGGAGGGCAGTTGGATGAGCAGTTCTTC
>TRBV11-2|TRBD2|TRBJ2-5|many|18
CASSFLAGVGSGPETQYF
TGTGCCAGCAGCTTCCTAGCGGGAGTGGGGTCGGGGCCGGAGACCCAGTACTTC
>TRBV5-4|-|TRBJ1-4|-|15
CASSRAGPGEEKLFF
TGTGCCAGCAGCCGAGCGGGCCCAGGAGAAGAAAAACTGTTTTTT
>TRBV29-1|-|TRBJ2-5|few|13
CSVEGQIQETQYF
TGCAGCGTCGAGGGGCAGATCCAAGAGACCCAGTACTTC
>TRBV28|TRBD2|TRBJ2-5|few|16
CASSLLAGGPRETQYF
TGTGCCAGCAGTCTATTAGCGGGAGGGCCAAGAGAGACCCAGTACTTC
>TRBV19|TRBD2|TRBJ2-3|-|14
CASSGLAQTDTQYF
TGTGCCAGTAGCGGACTAGCCCAGACAGATACGCAGTATTTT
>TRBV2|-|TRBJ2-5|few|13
CASSAGTQETQYF
TGTGCCAGCAGTGCGGGGACACAAGAGACCCAGTACTTC
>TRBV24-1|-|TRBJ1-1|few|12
CATAGKNTEAFF
TGTGCCACCGCCGGTAAGAACACTGAAGCTTTCTTT
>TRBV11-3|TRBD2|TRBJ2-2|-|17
CASSLASGLGDTGELFF
TGTGCCAGCAGCTTAGCTTCGGGACTAGGTGACACCGGGGAGCTGTTTTTT
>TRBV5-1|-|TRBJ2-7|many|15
CASSRLDGPLREQYF
TGCGCCAGCAGCCGACTTGACGGGCCCCTCAGAGAGCAGTACTTC
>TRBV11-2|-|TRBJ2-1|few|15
CASSLSVGTRDEQFF
TGTGCCAGCAGCTTAAGTGTGGGTACGAGGGATGAGCAGTTCTTC
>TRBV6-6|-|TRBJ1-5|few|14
CASSYGRGNQPQHF
TGTGCCAGCAGTTATGGGCGGGGCAATCAGCCCCAGCATTTT
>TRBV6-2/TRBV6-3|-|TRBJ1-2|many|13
CASSPDGNYGYTF
TGTGCCAGCAGCCCGGACGGAAACTATGGCTACACCTTC
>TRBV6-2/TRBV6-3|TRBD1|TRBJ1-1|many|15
CASSSVTGEDTEAFF
TGTGCCAGCAGTTCCGTGACAGGGGAGGACACTGAAGCTTTCTTT
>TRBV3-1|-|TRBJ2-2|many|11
CASENTGELFF
TGTGCCAGCGAGAACACCGGGGAGCTGTTTTTT
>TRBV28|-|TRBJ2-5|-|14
CASGLGRFQETQYF
TGTGCCAGCGGACTCGGGCGGTTCCAAGAGACCCAGTACTTC
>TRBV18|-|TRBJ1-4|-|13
CASSRITGEKLFF
TGTGCCAGCTCACGGATAACGGGTGAAAAACTGTTTTTT
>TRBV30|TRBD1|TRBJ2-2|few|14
CAWRERTGAGELFF
TGTGCCTGGAGGGAACGGACAGGGGCCGGGGAGCTGTTTTTT